A selection of T cell receptor beta chains follows, all from one sample in a study. TCRdb fed the RT-PCR reads into MiXCR, producing one record per CDR3 protein. This sample has hundreds of thousands of distinct CDR3 sequences; 12% to 15% occur once, and the top ten carry roughly 4%. Sequencing was carried out using memory CD4+ T cells from blood. These receptors all stem from a female donor in good health, serving as a healthy control. The CDR3 runs from the conserved cysteine through the conserved F or W. The D gene is left open where the match is weak.

>TRBV28|TRBJ1-1|.
CASTGGQGASTEAFF
>TRBV24-1|TRBJ2-2|.
CATSDLPYAEMNTGELFF
>TRBV9|TRBJ1-2|TRBD1
CASSESTGSYGYTF
>TRBV7-9|TRBJ2-1|TRBD1
CASRTKTGARAQGYNEQFF
>TRBV27|TRBJ2-3|.
CASNPLGGADTQYF
>TRBV12-3/TRBV12-4|TRBJ2-1|.
CASSPTSTWNEQFF
>TRBV20-1|TRBJ2-7|TRBD2
CSARPTPGGGEQYF
>TRBV5-1|TRBJ1-2|.
CASSEGSDYGYTF
>TRBV7-9|TRBJ2-3|TRBD2
CASSTRLAATDTQYF
>TRBV12-3/TRBV12-4|TRBJ2-3|TRBD2
CASSFTSSGRSQNTQYF
>TRBV7-8|TRBJ1-3|.
CASSLIWDTSGNTIYF
>TRBV7-2|TRBJ2-7|.
CASSDYAQGPTYEQYF
>TRBV2|TRBJ2-1|.
CASGEEYYNEQFF
>TRBV20-1|TRBJ2-2|TRBD2
CSASGSGTSGGRVGELFF
>TRBV6-5|TRBJ2-1|.
CASRGVGSYNEQFF
>TRBV4-3|TRBJ2-1|.
CASSQAPFAGEQFF
>TRBV7-2|TRBJ1-3|.
CASSWDGSGNTIYF
>TRBV5-1|TRBJ2-2|TRBD1
CASSPGQISNTGELFF
>TRBV30|TRBJ1-6|TRBD1
CAWRRTGTGVSPLHF
>TRBV29-1|TRBJ2-7|.
CSVDRGGEQYF
>TRBV7-2|TRBJ2-2|.
CASSLFSGNTGELFF
>TRBV3-1|TRBJ2-1|.
CASTGGGLVANEQFF
>TRBV5-5|TRBJ1-2|TRBD1
CASSLRTGSVNGGYTF
>TRBV28|TRBJ2-1|.
CASSLYRSFNEQFF
>TRBV28|TRBJ2-5|TRBD2
CASIASGRAGTQYF
>TRBV4-3|TRBJ2-3|.
CASSQDRGSYTDTQYF
>TRBV7-3|TRBJ1-3|.
CASSLWASEGRNTIYF
>TRBV28|TRBJ2-3|TRBD2
CASMGASGGTDTQYF
>TRBV29-1|TRBJ2-5|.
CSGETAQETQYF
>TRBV11-2|TRBJ2-7|.
CASSLAQGTREQYF
>TRBV20-1|TRBJ2-5|.
CSAPPQLGGLQETQYF
>TRBV7-2|TRBJ2-5|.
CASSRRYQETQYF
>TRBV27|TRBJ2-6|TRBD1
CASSLGQGAAGANVLTF
>TRBV24-1|TRBJ1-5|.
CATDQGPYQPQHF
>TRBV6-1|TRBJ2-5|TRBD2
CASSEVDSGFGPQYF
>TRBV20-1|TRBJ1-5|.
CSARPQGVLQPQHF
>TRBV24-1|TRBJ2-1|TRBD2
CATSDPLAGGYNEQFF
>TRBV27|TRBJ2-5|.
CASSLVDRQETQYF
>TRBV4-1|TRBJ2-7|.
CASSQGGSVAGSYEQYF
>TRBV5-1|TRBJ2-7|TRBD2
CASSSIAGASYEQYF
>TRBV7-9|TRBJ2-3|TRBD2
CASSSLAEATDTQYF
>TRBV9|TRBJ2-5|TRBD1
CASSPRTGTGTQYF
>TRBV7-6|TRBJ2-3|TRBD2
CASSFTTSGRNTDTQYF
>TRBV6-5|TRBJ2-7|.
CASSYSTGFGYEQYF
>TRBV5-1|TRBJ1-1|TRBD1
CASSLATDRGSVAFF
>TRBV7-2|TRBJ2-3|TRBD1
CASSGRQGTDTQYF
>TRBV6-2/TRBV6-3|TRBJ2-6|TRBD1
CASRRRDRGESGANVLTF
>TRBV5-1|TRBJ2-7|.
CASSLSSPKSEQYF
>TRBV20-1|TRBJ1-1|.
CSAGKPGQGTPFTEAFF
>TRBV28|TRBJ1-1|.
CASTIQGPTEAFF